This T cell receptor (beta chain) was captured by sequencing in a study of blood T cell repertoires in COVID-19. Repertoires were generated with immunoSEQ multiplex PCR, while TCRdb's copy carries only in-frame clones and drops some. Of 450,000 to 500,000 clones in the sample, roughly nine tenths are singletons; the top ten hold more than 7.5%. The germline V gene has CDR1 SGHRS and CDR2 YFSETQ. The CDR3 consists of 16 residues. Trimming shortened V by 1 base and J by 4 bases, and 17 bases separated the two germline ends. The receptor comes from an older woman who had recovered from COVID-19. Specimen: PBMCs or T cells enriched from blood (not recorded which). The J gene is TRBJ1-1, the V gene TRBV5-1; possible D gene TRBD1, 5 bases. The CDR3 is CASSLREGRDGTEAFF. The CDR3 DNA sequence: TGCGCCAGCAGCTTGAGGGAAGGCAGGGATGGCACTGAAGCTTTCTTT.